The 21 T cell receptor beta chains listed next were all sequenced from one sample in a study of T cell repertoires in cytomegalovirus infection. TCRdb passed the reads through MiXCR, listing each CDR3 protein once. This sample yields about 310,000 distinct CDR3 sequences, of which about 17% are seen a single time; approximately 12% belongs to the top ten. The sequenced material came from PBMCs. The source of these receptors is a human donor in good health (CMV status not recorded). Some clones in this sample may be carry-over from other donors' samples.

At least ten counts were recorded for this clonotype. The genes are TRBV7-2 and TRBJ2-5; 9 nucleotides align to TRBD2. The CDR3 has 16 amino acids. Per the germline V gene, CDR1 is SGHTA and CDR2 is FQGNSA. V trimming: 2 bases; J trimming: 5 bases; junction bases outside the gene matches: 9. CDR3 sequence reads: CASSLQASGARETQYF. The CDR3 DNA reads TGTGCCAGCAGCTTACAAGCTAGCGGGGCTCGCGAGACCCAGTACTTC.

The sample holds many counts of this clonotype. The V call is TRBV7-2, the J call TRBJ2-6, with D possibly matching TRBD1 (6 bases). The CDR3 length is 21 residues. From germline, CDR1 is SGHTA and CDR2 FQGNSA. V gave up 3 bases and J gave up 1 base, with 25 bases separating them. DNA of the CDR3: TGTGCCAGCAGCTTCCGCAGGCTAACCGGGACAAGAGGATCTGGGGCCAACGTCCTGACTTTC. Amino acid sequence: CASSFRRLTGTRGSGANVLTF.

The chain links TRBV7-8 to TRBJ2-5, with a tentative D call TRBD2 (5 bases). The germline V gene has CDR1 SGHVS and CDR2 FQNEAQ. Between the trimmed V and J ends, which lost 1 base and 7 bases, there was a span of 16 bases. The CDR3 loop spans 15 amino acids. Here the CDR3 reads CASSLGRTLGGTQYF. Here the CDR3 DNA reads TGTGCCAGCAGCTTAGGGAGGACCCTAGGTGGGACCCAGTACTTC.

Many counts were recorded for this clonotype. The CDR3 is CASSLATDLQPQHF. The CDR3 nucleotides are TGTGCCAGCAGTTTAGCGACGGACCTTCAGCCCCAGCATTTT. This chain uses TRBV12-3 or TRBV12-4 with TRBJ1-5; D uncertain. Trimming shortened V by 0 bases and J by 6 bases, and 9 bases separated the two germline ends. The CDR3 length is 14 residues.

This clonotype was detected a few times. The chain joins TRBV28 to TRBJ1-5; 10 bases are a match to TRBD1. With 10 bases clipped from V and 2 bases from J, the junction kept 5 bases outside the gene matches. Per germline, CDR1 MDHEN and CDR2 SYDVKM. The CDR3 extends over 14 amino acids. CDR3 DNA: TGTGCCACTAGACAGGGGGCAGGCAATCAGCCCCAGCATTTT. Protein sequence: CATRQGAGNQPQHF.

This clonotype was counted at least ten times. This chain uses TRBV4-3 with TRBJ1-6, with D possibly TRBD1 on 5 matching bases. The CDR3 is 16 residues long. V shed 0 bases and J shed 7 bases, with 13 bases lying between them. Germline V gene sequence: CDR1 LGHNA, CDR2 YSLEER. The CDR3 region has the DNA TGCGCCAGCAGCCAAGAGGGAAGGGGATACAATTCACCCCTCCACTTT. Its translation: CASSQEGRGYNSPLHF.

This clonotype was observed a few times. The CDR3 coding sequence is TGCAGCGCCGAGGCCCGGGACAACTATGGCTACACCTTC. Its translation: CSAEARDNYGYTF. This chain links TRBV29-1 with TRBJ1-2, with TRBD1 as a possible D gene (5 bases). The CDR3 consists of 13 residues. Germline lookup yields CDR1 SQVTM and CDR2 ANQGSEA. Trimming took 7 bases from V and 2 from J, leaving 14 bases between them.

The chain uses TRBV9 and TRBJ2-2; either TRBD1 or TRBD2 may supply D (5 bases each). Germline lookup yields CDR1 SGDLS and CDR2 YYNGEE. V was trimmed by 0 bases and J by 9 bases, leaving 9 bases between them. The CDR3 is 13 residues long. The CDR3 nucleotides read TGTGCCAGCAGCGTAGAACGGGGCCGGGAGCTGTTTTTT. It specifies CASSVERGRELFF.

This clonotype turned up a few times. The chain carries TRBV12-3 or TRBV12-4 and TRBJ2-1; D is perhaps TRBD1 or TRBD2 (5 bases each). This CDR3 is built from 15 residues. V was shortened by 1 base and J by 5 bases, with 12 bases between the two germline ends. In nucleotides, the CDR3 is TGTGCCAGCAGTTTAGACGGGGCTAGGCACAATGAGCAGTTCTTC. Amino acids: CASSLDGARHNEQFF.

With regard to this clonotype: Germline is not matched at one junction end, which may reflect a read error. The J gene is TRBJ1-1, the V gene TRBV7-7; the match to TRBD1 covers 11 bases. The germline CDR1 and CDR2 sequences are SSHAT and FNYEAQ (reference sequence). The CDR3 runs 14 residues. The CDR3 is CASSAGQGDSIAFF. In nucleotides, the CDR3 is TGTGCTAGCAGCGCGGGACAGGGGGATTCTATAGCTTTCTTT.

This clonotype was seen at least ten times. V and J are TRBV5-6 and TRBJ2-3, with D possibly being TRBD1 (6 bases). The germline V gene encodes CDR1 SGHDT and CDR2 YYEEEE. This CDR3 is built from 16 residues. Trimming shortened V by 4 bases and J by 3 bases, and 18 bases separated the two germline ends. The CDR3 loop reads CASSLRDNRITDTQYF. The CDR3 bases are TGTGCCAGCAGCCTCCGGGACAATAGGATAACAGATACGCAGTATTTT.

The table lists this clonotype with a few counts. The CDR3 loop is CASSLGHGYNSPLHF. CDR3 coding DNA: TGTGCCAGCAGTCTGGGGCACGGGTATAATTCACCCCTCCACTTT. V and J are TRBV6-5 and TRBJ1-6, with D possibly matching TRBD1 (5 bases). CDR1 MNHEY and CDR2 SVGAGI come from the germline V gene. V shed 5 bases and J shed 4 bases, with 12 bases lying between them. The CDR3 is made up of 15 amino acids.

This clonotype was counted a few times. V and J are TRBV5-4 and TRBJ2-2; D uncertain. This CDR3 has 15 residues. CDR1 SGHNT and CDR2 YYREEE come from the germline V gene (reference sequence). V was shortened by 4 bases and J by 0 bases, with 10 bases between the two germline ends. This chain's CDR3 is CASSPDPANTGELFF. The CDR3 DNA reads as TGTGCCAGCAGCCCGGACCCCGCGAACACCGGGGAGCTGTTTTTT.

This clonotype was seen more than once but under ten times. The chain is built from TRBV6-1 and TRBJ2-2; no clear D gene. Looked up from germline, CDR1 is MNHNS and CDR2 is SASEGT. Trimming stripped 5 bases from V and 6 bases from J, with 16 bases between. CDR3 size: 15 residues. The CDR3 bases are TGTGCCAGCAGTACCCAGGATCCCATCGCCGGGGAGCTGTTTTTT. It encodes CASSTQDPIAGELFF.

The V call is TRBV25-1, the J call TRBJ2-2; TRBD2 agrees at 7 bases. This CDR3 contains 14 residues. Germline V gene data show CDR1 as MGHDK and CDR2 as SYGVNS. The V and J ends lost 6 bases and 5 bases, in that order; junction bases with no gene match: 6. The CDR3: CASSLGGATGELFF. The CDR3 DNA sequence: TGTGCCAGCAGCCTGGGAGGGGCGACCGGGGAGCTGTTTTTT.

Only a few counts were recorded for this clonotype. The V call is TRBV20-1, the J call TRBJ2-7; possibly TRBD2 for D (6 bases). The length of the CDR3 is 12 residues. Trimming removed 7 bases at V and 2 bases at J, with 12 bases between. CDR1 DFQATT and CDR2 SNEGSKA come from the germline V gene (reference sequence). The CDR3 nucleotides are TGCAGTGGGCAGGGCGGGACCTACGAGCAGTACTTC. It codes for CSGQGGTYEQYF.

This clonotype was observed at least ten times. The V gene is TRBV7-2, the J gene TRBJ2-5, with D tentatively TRBD1 or TRBD2 (7 bases each). Germline V lookup: CDR1 SGHTA, CDR2 FQGNSA. The CDR3 covers 14 residues. Trimming cost V 3 bases and J 8 bases, with 16 bases left between them. The CDR3 DNA reads as TGTGCCAGCAGCTTGTATACAGGGGAGGGAACCCAGTACTTC. Its protein is CASSLYTGEGTQYF. The full variable domain, completed using reference TRBV7-2 and TRBJ2-5, is GAGVSQSPSNKVTEKGKDVELRCDPISGHTALYWYRQSLGQGLEFLIYFQGNSAPDKSGLPSDRFSAERTGGSVSTLTIQRTQQEDSAVYLCASSLYTGEGTQYFGPGTRLLVL.

Points on this clonotype: At one end, the junction sequence differs from germline, possibly due to a read error. The chain links TRBV5-1 to TRBJ1-4; perhaps TRBD1 as D (6 bases). Germline-derived CDR1 and CDR2 are SGHRS and YFSETQ. The CDR3 covers 14 residues. The CDR3, as DNA: TGCGCCAGCAGCTCCGGGACAACTAACGAAAAACTGTTTTTT. It encodes CASSSGTTNEKLFF.

This clonotype has only a few counts. This rearrangement joins TRBV4-1 to TRBJ2-1, with TRBD2 as a possible D gene (6 bases). Germline loops: CDR1 MGHRA, CDR2 YSYEKL. V shed 3 bases and J shed 7 bases, with 16 bases lying between them. The CDR3 has 15 amino acids. The CDR3 DNA reads TGCGCCAGCAGCCACCGTTGGGGGGATTCGAATGAGCAGTTCTTC. Its protein product is CASSHRWGDSNEQFF.

This clonotype has at least ten counts. The J gene is TRBJ1-1, the V gene TRBV4-3; no firm D call. V lost 1 base, J lost 1 base, and 10 bases lay in between. The germline V gene has CDR1 LGHNA and CDR2 YSLEER. The CDR3 extends over 15 amino acids. This CDR3 reads CASSQGPTWNTEAFF. The CDR3 DNA is TGCGCCAGCAGCCAAGGTCCGACGTGGAACACTGAAGCTTTCTTT.

This clonotype was found a few times. The chain is built from TRBV18 and TRBJ1-1; tentative D call: TRBD1 (6 bases). The CDR3 runs 15 residues. Germline loops: CDR1 KGHSH, CDR2 LQKENI. V was trimmed by 2 bases and J by 2 bases, leaving 12 bases between them. CDR3 sequence (DNA): TGTGCCAGCTCACCATGGGGGGGGCAAAACACTGAAGCTTTCTTT. Translation gives CASSPWGGQNTEAFF.